The subject of this entry is one T cell receptor beta chain. The entry originates in a study of blood T cell repertoires in COVID-19. Background on the study: Samples came from the United States, Italy and Spain, spanning acute and convalescent COVID-19. Nucleic acid was either cDNA or gDNA, and it came from T cells, B-cell-depleted T cells, or PBMCs.

Per the germline V gene, CDR1 is SGHAT and CDR2 is FQNNGV. Trimming shortened V by 1 base and J by 5 bases, and 12 bases separated the two germline ends. The CDR3 spans 14 residues. Source study methods: Reference gene primer amplification in the assay estimated nucleated cell counts. Sequencing used immunoSEQ multiplex PCR; TCRdb keeps in-frame clones, though not all of them. V, J and clone size derive from that table, while D and trimming were established from the DNA sequence. The table has about 240,000 clones, around 83% seen once. The clonotype comes from a woman in her fifties or sixties with active or convalescent COVID-19. The chain couples TRBV11-2 to TRBJ2-7; weak D call: TRBD2 (5 bases). Material: peripheral blood. For the CDR3, the DNA is TGTGCCAGCAGCTTAGTCCACGGGGTTCACGAGCAGTACTTC. Encoded protein: CASSLVHGVHEQYF. Together with reference TRBV11-2 and TRBJ2-7, the CDR3 gives the full variable domain: EAGVAQSPRYKIIEKRQSVAFWCNPISGHATLYWYQQILGQGPKLLIQFQNNGVVDDSQLPKDRFSAERLKGVDSTLKIQPAKLEDSAVYLCASSLVHGVHEQYFGPGTRLTVT.